Below, 31 T cell receptor beta chains from the same sample are listed, as sequenced in a study of T cell clones after liver transplantation. Profiled with immunoSEQ multiplex PCR; TCRdb holds only in-frame clones, not every one. Of tens of thousands of clones listed, about nine tenths were seen once; the top ten hold approximately 2.5%. The starting material was CD4+ T cells from blood, obtained before liver transplant. Every receptor here comes from a human donor who received a liver transplant.

The chain links TRBV11-3 to TRBJ2-6; D is ambiguous. With 1 base removed from V and 0 bases from J, the gap between germline ends came to 10 bases. There are 17 residues in the CDR3. Germline CDR1 SGHNT, CDR2 YENEEA. CDR3 in DNA: TGTGCCAGCAGCTTAGCGGTGGGCGGCTCTGGGGCCAACGTCCTGACTTTC. Its protein product is CASSLAVGGSGANVLTF.

This chain uses TRBV10-2 with TRBJ2-3; TRBD2 matches 8 bases. This CDR3 is built from 15 residues. The germline gives CDR1 WSHSY, CDR2 SAAADI. Trimming at V came to 7 bases and at J to 1 base, leaving 7 bases not matched to a gene. CDR3 bases: TGCGCCAGCAATTTAGCGGGATTGGGCACAGATACGCAGTATTTT. Translating gives CASNLAGLGTDTQYF.

This clone turned up a few times. This sequence joins TRBV5-8 and TRBJ1-3, with D unclear. The CDR3 is 16 amino acids. Trimming pared 2 bases from V and 0 bases from J, leaving 12 bases between. Looked up from germline, CDR1 is SGHTS and CDR2 is YDEGEE. CDR3 residues: CASSLSLPSSGNTIYF. The CDR3 nucleotides are TGTGCCAGCAGCTTATCTCTCCCGAGCTCTGGAAACACCATATATTTT.

This chain joins TRBV21-1 and TRBJ2-7; the D call TRBD2 from the table was never checked on the DNA. TRBV21-1 is a known pseudogene. This CDR3 comprises 16 residues. CDR3 in amino acids: CASSRDLGDSSYEQYF. CDR3 sequence (DNA): TGTGCCAGCAGCAGGGATCTGGGGGACTCATCCTACGAGCAGTACTTC.

The chain is built from TRBV5-1 and TRBJ1-1; perhaps TRBD1 as D (5 bases). CDR3 length equals 13 residues. Germline V CDR1 and CDR2: SGHRS, YFSETQ. Trimming pared 4 bases from V and 0 bases from J, leaving 7 bases between. As DNA, the CDR3 is TGCGCCAGCAGCGGGGGTTTGAACACTGAAGCTTTCTTT. Protein: CASSGGLNTEAFF.

DNA of the CDR3: TGTGCCAGCAGCCAAGAACAAAATCGCGAGCAGTACTTC. This translates into CASSQEQNREQYF. This chain connects TRBV4-2 to TRBJ2-7; D gene ambiguous. Trimming stripped 0 bases from V and 6 bases from J, with 9 bases between. The CDR3 extends over 13 amino acids. CDR1 and CDR2 (germline): LGHNA, YNFKEQ.

The J gene is TRBJ2-7, the V gene TRBV11-1; D is unclear. Trimming cost V 3 bases and J 2 bases, with 11 bases left between them. The CDR3 is made up of 14 amino acids. Germline CDR1 and CDR2: SGHAT and FQDESV (reference sequence). The CDR3 sequence is CASSLGETTYEQYF. CDR3 DNA: TGTGCCAGCAGCTTGGGCGAAACCACCTACGAGCAGTACTTC.

The chain joins TRBV28 to TRBJ2-3; tentative D call: TRBD2 (5 bases). The CDR3 totals 15 residues. Germline values: CDR1 MDHEN, CDR2 SYDVKM. Deletions cut 5 bases from V and 1 base from J, with 13 bases between. The CDR3 loop is CASSPTRGGTDTQYF. CDR3 in DNA: TGTGCCAGCAGTCCAACTAGAGGCGGCACAGATACGCAGTATTTT.

The chain joins TRBV27 to TRBJ2-1, with 11 nucleotides matching TRBD1. This CDR3 is 16 amino acids long. Germline lookup yields CDR1 MNHEY and CDR2 SMNVEV (reference sequence). With V trimmed by 5 bases and J by 6 bases, 9 bases remained unmatched. The CDR3 spells CASSPRTGGFGNEQFF. DNA for the CDR3: TGTGCCAGCAGTCCCCGGACAGGGGGCTTCGGCAATGAGCAGTTCTTC.

The chain has TRBV15 and TRBJ2-5, with 8 bases fitting TRBD2. The CDR3 loop spans 15 amino acids. Germline V CDR1 and CDR2: LNHNV, YYDKDF (reference sequence). Trimming at V came to 9 bases and at J to 2 bases, leaving 11 bases not matched to a gene. CDR3 protein: CATAGGAVIQETQYF. The CDR3 DNA reads TGTGCCACTGCGGGAGGAGCGGTCATACAAGAGACCCAGTACTTC.

This chain joins TRBV28 and TRBJ1-5, with D unclear. CDR3 length: 15 residues. Germline-derived CDR1 and CDR2 are MDHEN and SYDVKM. Trimming took off 5 bases at V and 0 bases at J, with 11 bases between the two ends. Written as DNA, the CDR3 is TGTGCCAGCAGTCAATGGGGTTATAGCAATCAGCCCCAGCATTTT. This codes for CASSQWGYSNQPQHF. Full variable domain (rest looked up from reference TRBV28 and TRBJ1-5): DVKVTQSSRYLVKRTGEKVFLECVQDMDHENMFWYRQDPGLGLRLIYFSYDVKMKEKGDIPEGYSVSREKKERFSLILESASTNQTSMYLCASSQWGYSNQPQHFGDGTRLSIL.

The chain is built from TRBV6-6 and TRBJ2-5; possibly TRBD2 for D (5 bases). The CDR3 has 13 amino acids. The germline V and J ends were trimmed by 3 bases and 7 bases, with 12 bases remaining between them. Germline loops: CDR1 MNHNY, CDR2 SVGAGI (reference sequence). The CDR3 loop reads CASSYLDRGTQYF. The CDR3 coding sequence is TGTGCCAGCAGTTATCTAGACCGGGGGACCCAGTACTTC.

The chain combines TRBV28 with TRBJ1-5; D call uncertain. CDR1 MDHEN and CDR2 SYDVKM come from the germline V gene. The V and J ends lost 2 bases and 0 bases respectively, with 8 bases between them. The length of the CDR3 is 15 residues. The CDR3 region has the DNA TGTGCCAGCAGTTTAGTTCAACTTAGCAATCAGCCCCAGCATTTT. It specifies CASSLVQLSNQPQHF.

By share of the sample, this clone is medium-sized. The chain has TRBV29-1 and TRBJ2-1; tentatively, D is TRBD1 or TRBD2 (5 bases each). The germline gives CDR1 SQVTM, CDR2 ANQGSEA. The CDR3 is 12 residues long. The CDR3 DNA follows: TGCACTTCACGGGGCCAGTGGGATGAGCAGTTCTTC. Its protein product is CTSRGQWDEQFF.

This clone was picked up one time. This sequence joins TRBV29-1 and TRBJ2-3; maybe TRBD2 (6 bases). V shed 2 bases and J shed 4 bases, with 10 bases lying between them. Germline V CDR1 and CDR2: SQVTM, ANQGSEA. The CDR3 is made up of 13 amino acids. CDR3: CSVESRGADTQYF. CDR3 coding DNA: TGCAGCGTTGAATCCCGCGGGGCAGATACGCAGTATTTT.

The gene calls are TRBV5-1 and TRBJ2-3; 8 bases agree with TRBD2. The germline V gene has CDR1 SGHRS and CDR2 YFSETQ. The CDR3 extends over 15 amino acids. After removal of 4 bases from V and 2 bases from J, the junction contained 6 bases not matched to a gene. CDR3 nucleotide sequence: TGCGCCAGCAGCCTGACTAGCGCCTACACAGATACGCAGTATTTT. It encodes CASSLTSAYTDTQYF.

The genes are TRBV11-1 and TRBJ1-1; 7 bases line up with TRBD1. V lost 8 bases and J lost 0; bases outside the gene matches: 9. This CDR3 is 15 amino acids long. Germline lookup yields CDR1 SGHAT and CDR2 FQDESV (reference sequence). CDR3 amino acids: CASELKGAMNTEAFF. Here the CDR3 DNA reads TGTGCCAGCGAGCTGAAGGGGGCGATGAACACTGAAGCTTTCTTT.

This chain links TRBV15 with TRBJ2-7, with 7 bases aligning to TRBD1. This CDR3 comprises 15 residues. The V segment lost 0 bases and the J segment 3 bases; nucleotides outside the gene matches: 5. Germline CDR1 and CDR2: LNHNV and YYDKDF (reference sequence). CDR3 sequence reads: CATSREAGGSYEQYF. CDR3 coding DNA: TGTGCCACCAGCAGAGAGGCAGGGGGTAGCTACGAGCAGTACTTC. Full variable domain (remainder filled in from reference TRBV15 and TRBJ2-7): DAMVIQNPRYQVTQFGKPVTLSCSQTLNHNVMYWYQQKSSQAPKLLFHYYDKDFNNEADTPDNFQSRRPNTSFCFLDIRSPGLGDTAMYLCATSREAGGSYEQYFGPGTRLTVT.

The chain has TRBV6-1 and TRBJ2-3; D may be TRBD2 (5 bases). V lost 1 base, J lost 6 bases, and 17 bases lay in between. The CDR3 has 16 residues. Germline CDR1 reads MNHNS; CDR2 reads SASEGT. The CDR3 DNA follows: TGTGCCAGCAGTGAAGATAGGAGGACTTACGCGGATACGCAGTATTTT. This sequence encodes CASSEDRRTYADTQYF.

This rearrangement joins TRBV28 to TRBJ1-1, with TRBD1 identical over 8 bases. This CDR3 contains 11 residues. V lost 11 bases to trimming and J lost 11 bases; unmatched junction nucleotides: 10. Per the germline V gene, CDR1 is MDHEN and CDR2 is SYDVKM. The CDR3 reads CAHSRGRRAFF. As DNA, the CDR3 is TGTGCCCATAGCAGGGGGCGCAGGGCTTTCTTT. Together with reference TRBV28 and TRBJ1-1, the CDR3 gives the full variable domain: DVKVTQSSRYLVKRTGEKVFLECVQDMDHENMFWYRQDPGLGLRLIYFSYDVKMKEKGDIPEGYSVSREKKERFSLILESASTNQTSMYLCAHSRGRRAFFGQGTRLTVV.

The rearrangement uses TRBV2 and TRBJ2-7; maybe TRBD2 (6 bases). Germline V gives CDR1 SNHLY, CDR2 FYNNEI. Trimming removed 7 bases from V and 6 bases from J, with 16 bases in between. This CDR3 region has 13 residues. The CDR3 reads CASNALIAVEQYF. CDR3 nucleotide sequence: TGTGCCAGCAATGCTTTAATAGCGGTCGAGCAGTACTTC.

The rearrangement joins TRBV5-6 to TRBJ2-1, with unresolved D. This CDR3 is 15 amino acids long. Trimming shortened V by 3 bases and J by 4 bases, and 14 bases separated the two germline ends. CDR1 SGHDT and CDR2 YYEEEE come from the germline V gene. CDR3 amino acids: CASSYAGHTYNEQFF. CDR3 nucleotides: TGTGCCAGCAGCTACGCTGGGCATACTTACAATGAGCAGTTCTTC.

CDR3 protein: CATMTWRLGNTEAFF. In DNA, the CDR3 is TGTGCCACTATGACATGGCGCCTCGGGAACACTGAAGCTTTCTTT. The chain couples TRBV19 to TRBJ1-1; D ambiguous. Trimming took off 10 bases at V and 1 base at J, with 19 bases between the two ends. Germline lookup yields CDR1 LNHDA and CDR2 SQIVND (reference sequence). The CDR3 contains 15 residues.

The chain joins TRBV5-6 to TRBJ2-7; the match to TRBD1 covers 10 bases. Germline-derived CDR1 and CDR2 are SGHDT and YYEEEE. This CDR3 region has 15 residues. The V gene end was trimmed by 4 bases and the J gene end by 0 bases; junction bases not matched to a gene: 4. The CDR3 here is CASSGGTGASYEQYF. In nucleotides, the CDR3 is TGTGCCAGCAGCGGCGGGACAGGGGCCTCCTACGAGCAGTACTTC.

The genes are TRBV30 and TRBJ2-2, with 9 bases identical to TRBD1. Germline V lookup: CDR1 GTSNPN, CDR2 SVGIG (reference sequence). J was trimmed by 0 bases and V by 4 bases; bases with no gene match: 3. The CDR3 is 15 residues long. DNA of the CDR3: TGTGCCTGGACGACAGGGGGATCGAACACCGGGGAGCTGTTTTTT. Its protein product is CAWTTGGSNTGELFF.

The rearrangement links TRBV28 to TRBJ1-2, with D hard to call. The CDR3 has 12 amino acids. V was pared by 1 base and J by 7 bases, with 7 bases between. Looked up from germline, CDR1 is MDHEN and CDR2 is SYDVKM. In nucleotides, the CDR3 is TGTGCCAGCAGTTTATACGGGAGTGGCTACACCTTC. This gives the protein CASSLYGSGYTF.

V gene TRBV19 combines with J gene TRBJ2-1, with D possibly TRBD1 on 5 matching bases. Per germline, CDR1 LNHDA and CDR2 SQIVND (reference sequence). V lost 2 bases and J 4 bases, leaving 12 bases between the germline ends. This CDR3 has 15 residues. CDR3 bases: TGTGCCAGTAGTATATGGCAGGGATCGTACAATGAGCAGTTCTTC. It translates to CASSIWQGSYNEQFF.

The chain links TRBV18 to TRBJ2-5, with 10 bases fitting TRBD1. Germline values: CDR1 KGHSH, CDR2 LQKENI. After removal of 3 bases from V and 5 bases from J, the junction contained 9 bases not matched to a gene. CDR3 length equals 16 residues. The CDR3 DNA reads TGTGCCAGCTCACCCAAACCGGGACAGGGGACCGAGACCCAGTACTTC. Translating gives CASSPKPGQGTETQYF.

The genes are TRBV5-1 and TRBJ2-6; 7 bases line up with TRBD1. The CDR3 runs 19 residues. Germline V gene data show CDR1 as SGHRS and CDR2 as YFSETQ. The V and J ends lost 4 bases and 0 bases, in that order; junction bases with no gene match: 13. The chain's CDR3 is CASSPTRQGVLSGANVLTF. In nucleotides, the CDR3 is TGCGCCAGCAGCCCCACCCGACAGGGAGTCCTCTCTGGGGCCAACGTCCTGACTTTC.

The rearrangement links TRBV27 to TRBJ2-4, with 8 bases identical to TRBD2. Germline lookup yields CDR1 MNHEY and CDR2 SMNVEV (reference sequence). J was trimmed by 2 bases and V by 9 bases; bases with no gene match: 9. This CDR3 contains 15 residues. CDR3 sequence: CASYSGIGSKNIQYF. The CDR3, as DNA: TGTGCCAGTTATAGCGGGATCGGATCCAAAAACATTCAGTACTTC.

As concerns this clone: This CDR3 is also generated by other DNA sequences in the sample. The J gene is TRBJ1-4, the V gene TRBV7-9; 10 bases align to TRBD1. Trimming removed 4 bases from V and 8 bases from J; junction bases left unmatched: 4. CDR1 is SEHNR, CDR2 FQNEAQ, per germline (reference sequence). This CDR3 has 14 residues. The CDR3 nucleotides are TGTGCCAGCAGCTCCGGGACAGGGGACGAAAAACTGTTTTTT. Translating it yields CASSSGTGDEKLFF.